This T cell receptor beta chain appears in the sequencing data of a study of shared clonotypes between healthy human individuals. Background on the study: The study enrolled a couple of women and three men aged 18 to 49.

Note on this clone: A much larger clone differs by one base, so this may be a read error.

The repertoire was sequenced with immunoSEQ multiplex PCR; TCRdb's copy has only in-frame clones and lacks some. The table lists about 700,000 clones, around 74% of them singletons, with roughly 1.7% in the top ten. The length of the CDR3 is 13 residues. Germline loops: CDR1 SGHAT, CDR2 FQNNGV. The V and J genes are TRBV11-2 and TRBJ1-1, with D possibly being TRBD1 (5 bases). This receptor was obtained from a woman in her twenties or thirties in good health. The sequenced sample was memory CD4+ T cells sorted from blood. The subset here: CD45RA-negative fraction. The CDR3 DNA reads TGTGCCAGCAGCCTCGGGACCGACACTGGAGCTTTCTTT. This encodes CASSLGTDTGAFF.